A single sample is the source of the 2 T cell receptor beta chains below, sequenced in a study of blood T cell repertoires in COVID-19. TCRdb keeps only in-frame clones here, not all; method: immunoSEQ multiplex PCR. The sample contains more than 65,000 clones, around 85% of which appear only once. Sequenced material: peripheral blood. The source is a woman aged 45-65 years with acute or convalescent COVID-19.

The rearrangement uses TRBV18 and TRBJ2-7; 8 positions agree with TRBD1. CDR1 KGHSH and CDR2 LQKENI come from the germline V gene. The CDR3 is 13 amino acids. Germline trimming cut 3 bases from V and 5 bases from J; bases unmatched to any gene: 3. CDR3: CASSPQGANEQYF. CDR3 in DNA: TGTGCCAGCTCACCCCAGGGGGCTAACGAGCAGTACTTC. Supplemented by reference TRBV18 and TRBJ2-7, the full variable domain reads NAGVMQNPRHLVRRRGQEARLRCSPMKGHSHVYWYRQLPEEGLKFMVYLQKENIIDESGMPKERFSAEFPKEGPSILRIQQVVRGDSAAYFCASSPQGANEQYFGPGTRLTVT.

This chain uses TRBV10-3 with TRBJ2-3; 9 positions match TRBD2. The germline V gene encodes CDR1 ENHRY and CDR2 SYGVKD. V lost 6 bases to trimming and J lost 1 base; unmatched junction nucleotides: 5. The CDR3 loop spans 15 amino acids. CDR3: CAIRTSGGRTDTQYF. In nucleotides, the CDR3 is TGTGCCATCAGGACTAGCGGAGGACGCACAGATACGCAGTATTTT.